Given below is one TCR beta chain in context. Germline V gene data show CDR1 as SGHNT and CDR2 as YYREEE (reference sequence). CDR3 size: 15 residues. J lost 1 base, V lost 2 bases, and 1 base had no gene match. This entry comes from a study of blood T cell repertoires in COVID-19. Study at large: In each case, the material was cDNA or gDNA derived from T cells, B-cell-depleted T cells, or PBMCs.

The repertoire was sequenced with immunoSEQ multiplex PCR; TCRdb's copy has only in-frame clones and lacks some. In the table there are around 320,000 clones, nearly 90% of which are singletons. Sequencing used PBMCs or T cells enriched from blood (not recorded which). This TCR was sampled from a woman younger than 30 with acute COVID-19. This chain uses TRBV5-4 with TRBJ1-1; 11 bases align to TRBD1. CDR3: CASSLGTGGNTEAFF. CDR3 sequence (DNA): TGTGCCAGCAGCTTAGGGACAGGGGGGAACACTGAAGCTTTCTTT.